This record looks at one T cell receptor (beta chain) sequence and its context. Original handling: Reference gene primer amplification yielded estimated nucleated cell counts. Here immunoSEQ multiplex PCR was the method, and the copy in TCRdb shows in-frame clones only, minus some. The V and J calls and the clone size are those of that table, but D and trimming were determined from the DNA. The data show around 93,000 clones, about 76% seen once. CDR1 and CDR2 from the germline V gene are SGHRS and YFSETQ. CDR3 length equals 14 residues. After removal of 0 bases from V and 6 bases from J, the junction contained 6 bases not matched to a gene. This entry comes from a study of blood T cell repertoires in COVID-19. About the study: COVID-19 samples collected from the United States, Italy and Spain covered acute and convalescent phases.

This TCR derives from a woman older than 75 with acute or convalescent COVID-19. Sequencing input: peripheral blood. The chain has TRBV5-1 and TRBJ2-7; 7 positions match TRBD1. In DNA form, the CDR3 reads TGCGCCAGCAGCTTGGTGGGACAGTCTTCCGAGCAGTACTTC. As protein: CASSLVGQSSEQYF. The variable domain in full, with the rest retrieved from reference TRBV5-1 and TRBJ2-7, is KAGVTQTPRYLIKTRGQQVTLSCSPISGHRSVSWYQQTPGQGLQFLFEYFSETQRNKGNFPGRFSGRQFSNSRSEMNVSTLELGDSALYLCASSLVGQSSEQYFGPGTRLTVT.